The rows below give T cell receptor beta chains drawn from one sample of a study of Ad26.COV2.S vaccination and SARS-CoV-2 variants. Generated by immunoSEQ multiplex PCR, the TCRdb table keeps only in-frame clones and is missing some. The sample holds about 400,000 clones, approximately 83% seen once. The input for sequencing was peripheral blood, taken in a trial of Ad26.COV2.S vaccine versus placebo. Every receptor here comes from a person aged 18-60 years who received the Ad26.COV2.S COVID-19 vaccine or a placebo. Each CDR3 is given with its conserved first and last residue.

>TRBV7-2
CASSLSNQPQHF
>TRBV2
CASERGIIGTGELFF
>TRBV7-2
CATRGFFGNTEAFF
>TRBV6-5
CASRTGDRTGELFF
>TRBV29-1
CSVGGTSGRVTDTQYF
>TRBV19
CASSFGSGETQYF
>TRBV19
CASSSDRPNQPQHF
>TRBV11-2
CASSPTSGYNEQFF
>TRBV29-1
CSVGGQGYGNTIYF
>TRBV2
CASSNEDTGELFF
>TRBV7-8
CASSYGLAGGVSYNEQFF
>TRBV19
CASAFSDSYYEQYF
>TRBV5-6
CASTRWAALNYGYTF
>TRBV5-1
CASSPELAKNIQYF
>TRBV12-5
CASGLVKDGRSSYNEQFF
>TRBV19
CATTYTGGTDGEAFF
>TRBV27
CASSSAGLMNTEAFF
>TRBV6-2/TRBV6-3
CASSYVPDRVQVYEQYF
>TRBV15
CATSRTGEKLDEQFF
>TRBV27
CASRSERNTEAFF
>TRBV6-5
CASGTSPYNEQFF
>TRBV5-4
CASSSRTGQETQYF
>TRBV5-6
CASSRPGTVYGNTIYF
>TRBV29-1
CSASTVAEAFF
>TRBV19
CASAPRRAAGELFF
>TRBV6-5
CASSSGDRGWPQHF
>TRBV6-5
CASTPGLAPDTQYF
>TRBV27
CASKGVDYEQYF
>TRBV2
CASSREIQETQYF
>TRBV27
CASTVQVRGYTF
>TRBV13
CASSLVALNTGELFF
>TRBV5-1
CASSLNTGLGENTQYF
>TRBV7-9
CASSRTGGSYEQYF
>TRBV6-5
CASSTLGTGAEAFF
>TRBV7-3
CASSLQLTSGSYNEQFF
>TRBV4-3
CASSPALGASYEQYF
>TRBV5-1
CASSLGINTGELFF
>TRBV5-1
CASSPEGGSTDTQYF
>TRBV11-3
CASSLGGNREETQYF
>TRBV2
CASRGIASDEQYF
>TRBV18
CASSQDTGNSPLHF
>TRBV18
CASSHRDQISGNTIYF
>TRBV5-1
CASSLDLAGVKEQFF
>TRBV9
CASSVVDRGSSGYTF
>TRBV11-1
CASSRQGGDTEAFF
>TRBV10-3
CAISESGQGGEKLFF
>TRBV9
CASSVSPYNEQFF
>TRBV15
CATSRDSWGRSGELFF
>TRBV15
CATSRHGSPLHF
>TRBV7-3
CASSPTGTSGVLMTSYNEQFF
>TRBV5-1
CASSGGPNSALHF
>TRBV27
CASSLVGPSSYNEQFF
>TRBV5-4
CASSLEWGTDTQYF
>TRBV27
CASSLNRGQDEQYF
>TRBV27
CASTYGQGNHEQYF